These T cell receptor beta chains were read from a single sample in a study of cytomegalovirus exposure and HLA in healthy donors. Assay used: immunoSEQ multiplex PCR; TCRdb lists only in-frame clones, some missing. The sample holds 30,000 to 40,000 clones. Specimen: PBMCs. The receptors derive from a middle-aged woman in good health and CMV-seropositive. CDR3s include the opening cysteine and the closing phenylalanine or tryptophan.

J gene | V gene | CDR3 protein
TRBJ2-7 | TRBV6-9 | CASPLGSSEQYF
TRBJ2-2 | TRBV30 | CAWNNGRVGELFF
TRBJ1-5 | TRBV6-1 | CASVWGQYSNQPQHF
TRBJ1-2 | TRBV2 | CASSGWTEINYGYTF
TRBJ2-3 | TRBV30 | CALGLAGGSTDTQYF
TRBJ1-3 | TRBV2 | CASSEEGVLSGNTIYF
TRBJ1-5 | TRBV15 | CATSDPGGQGAYQPQHF
TRBJ2-7 | TRBV7-9 | CASSPDRAGSYEQYF
TRBJ2-3 | TRBV7-2 | CASSSGSWVNTQYF
TRBJ2-1 | TRBV1 | CTSSASGYYQFF
TRBJ2-7 | TRBV30 | CAWSVGGVSYEQYF
TRBJ2-5 | TRBV5-1 | CASSLQGDQETQYF
TRBJ2-6 | TRBV29-1 | CSVEGTGSGANVLTF
TRBJ2-7 | TRBV5-1 | CASFPGTGGHEQYF
TRBJ1-2 | TRBV27 | CASSGTGIRGYTF
TRBJ2-1 | TRBV1 | CTSSSPGTLAYNEQFF
TRBJ2-2 | TRBV18 | CASSPAVNTGELFF
TRBJ1-5 | TRBV5-3 | CARSYQGELSNQPQHF
TRBJ2-7 | TRBV4-1 | CASSRTGGGEQYF
TRBJ2-7 | TRBV18 | CASSPEDTYEQYF
TRBJ2-1 | TRBV6-1 | CASSGHPGGPNNEQFF
TRBJ2-1 | TRBV5-6 | CASSLWGTSGTVDNEQFF
TRBJ1-2 | TRBV9 | CASSVDGVWDSNYGYTF
TRBJ1-2 | TRBV7-6 | CASSRDSGYGYTF
TRBJ2-5 | TRBV7-2 | CASSLKGLTSGRMGETQYF
TRBJ2-7 | TRBV23-1 | CASSQSRFLDAGGPRGSYEQYF
TRBJ2-1 | TRBV9 | CASSPHLAGGYNEQFF